The 14 T cell receptor beta chains below come from one sample, sequenced in a study of T cell changes during pregnancy in multiple sclerosis. The method was immunoSEQ multiplex PCR; TCRdb's version includes in-frame clones alone and lacks a portion of them. The table has over 9,000 clones, 84% seen once. The sequencing here drew on CD8+ T cells from peripheral blood mononuclear cells, taken after pregnancy. The receptors here all came from a female donor in good health, enrolled as a control in a pregnancy study.

The chain has TRBV5-6 and TRBJ2-3, with 7 bases identical to TRBD2. The junction had 10 bases not matched to a gene; V was cut back by 4 bases and J by 2 bases. The CDR3 totals 16 residues. The V gene's germline CDR1 is SGHDT and CDR2 YYEEEE. CDR3 residues: CASSDDLAAYTDTQYF. CDR3 nucleotides: TGTGCCAGCAGCGATGACCTAGCGGCCTACACAGATACGCAGTATTTT.

This chain uses TRBV27 with TRBJ2-7; tentative D call: TRBD2 (6 bases). Trimming removed 0 bases from V and 2 bases from J, with 11 bases in between. Germline CDR1 reads MNHEY; CDR2 reads SMNVEV (reference sequence). The CDR3 contains 15 residues. CDR3 region: CASSLSGGVTYEQYF. CDR3 nucleotide sequence: TGTGCCAGCAGTTTATCGGGCGGGGTTACCTACGAGCAGTACTTC.

The V and J genes are TRBV7-9 and TRBJ2-1, with D perhaps TRBD2 (5 bases). V gave up 5 bases and J gave up 6 bases, with 20 bases separating them. CDR1 is SEHNR and CDR2 is FQNEAQ in the germline V gene (reference sequence). The CDR3 runs to 16 residues. This chain's CDR3 is CASSQQTLGPLNEQFF. The CDR3 region has the DNA TGTGCCAGCAGCCAGCAGACACTAGGGCCCCTCAATGAGCAGTTCTTC.

The rearrangement links TRBV5-4 to TRBJ2-5; a weak D match, TRBD2 (5 bases). This CDR3 has 15 amino acids. V lost 2 bases and J lost 2, with 13 bases in between. Per germline, CDR1 SGHNT and CDR2 YYREEE (reference sequence). The CDR3 DNA sequence: TGTGCCAGCAGCTTAGAATCCGGGATTCAAGAGACCCAGTACTTC. Residues: CASSLESGIQETQYF.

The chain has TRBV7-3 and TRBJ2-7; TRBD1 matches 8 bases. The germline V gene has CDR1 SGHTA and CDR2 FQGTGA. This CDR3 is 15 amino acids long. Trimming took 4 bases from V and 4 from J; bases not matched to a gene: 9. The CDR3 region is CASSWGAGGLYEQYF. CDR3 nucleotides: TGTGCCAGCAGCTGGGGGGCAGGGGGCTTATACGAGCAGTACTTC.

CDR3: CASIETRGTEAFF. In DNA, the CDR3 is TGTGCCAGTATCGAGACCCGGGGCACTGAAGCTTTCTTT. The chain carries TRBV19 and TRBJ1-1, with D uncertain. In germline, CDR1 is LNHDA, CDR2 SQIVND (reference sequence). This CDR3 is 13 amino acids long. V was trimmed by 7 bases and J by 4 bases, leaving 13 bases between them.

The genes are TRBV6-5 and TRBJ2-2; no clear D. The CDR3 runs to 13 residues. Trimming pared 2 bases from V and 5 bases from J, leaving 6 bases between. Germline V lookup: CDR1 MNHEY, CDR2 SVGAGI. The CDR3 bases are TGTGCCAGCAGTTACCACTCGACCGGGGAGCTGTTTTTT. As protein: CASSYHSTGELFF.

In this sample, this clone is large. The genes are TRBV28 and TRBJ2-1, with 8 bases identical to TRBD2. The CDR3 has 15 residues. V lost 1 base and J lost 6; bases outside the gene matches: 5. Germline V gene lookup returns CDR1 MDHEN and CDR2 SYDVKM. The CDR3 coding sequence is TGTGCCAGCAGTTTATTCAGCGGGGGACCCAATGAGCAGTTCTTC. Translation: CASSLFSGGPNEQFF.

This chain links TRBV18 with TRBJ1-5, with 12 bases matching TRBD1. The germline gives CDR1 KGHSH, CDR2 LQKENI. After removal of 4 bases from V and 1 base from J, the junction contained 11 bases not matched to a gene. This CDR3 has 19 residues. Here the CDR3 DNA reads TGTGCCAGCTCACTTCAACTGGGACAGGGGGCACTCAGCAATCAGCCCCAGCATTTT. Its translation: CASSLQLGQGALSNQPQHF.

This sequence joins TRBV18 and TRBJ2-1, with 8 bases aligning to TRBD2. V was clipped by 3 bases and J by 7 bases; unmatched bases: 11. The CDR3 sequence is 16 residues long. Germline V CDR1 and CDR2: KGHSH, LQKENI. CDR3 residues: CASSPPLAGRMNEQFF. The CDR3 coding sequence is TGTGCCAGCTCACCGCCCTTAGCGGGGCGGATGAATGAGCAGTTCTTC.

J is TRBJ2-2 and V is TRBV15; D perhaps matches TRBD2 (6 bases). The CDR3 has 14 residues. V was trimmed by 4 bases and J by 6 bases, leaving 12 bases between them. The germline CDR1 and CDR2 sequences are LNHNV and YYDKDF (reference sequence). Here the CDR3 reads CATSTGERPGELFF. The DNA for the CDR3 is TGTGCCACCAGCACGGGGGAACGACCCGGGGAGCTGTTTTTT.

This chain connects TRBV14 to TRBJ2-7; D gene unclear. The CDR3 is 11 residues long. Trimming cost V 6 bases and J 3 bases, with 6 bases left between them. CDR1 and CDR2 from the germline V gene are SGHDN and FVKESK. The CDR3 bases are TGTGCCAGCAGTAGTGACTACGAGCAGTACTTC. Translating gives CASSSDYEQYF.

This sequence joins TRBV5-6 and TRBJ2-1, with TRBD2 matching over 9 bases. The junction had 10 bases not matched to a gene; V was cut back by 1 base and J by 8 bases. CDR3 length: 16 residues. Germline assignment: CDR1 SGHDT and CDR2 YYEEEE. As DNA, the CDR3 is TGTGCCAGCAGCTTGAAAGAGGCGGGAGGGGTCGATGAGCAGTTCTTC. It yields the protein CASSLKEAGGVDEQFF.

The genes are TRBV5-8 and TRBJ2-5; TRBD2 matches 7 bases. The germline V gene has CDR1 SGHTS and CDR2 YDEGEE. There are 14 residues in the CDR3. J lost 2 bases, V lost 4 bases, and 5 bases had no gene match. CDR3 nucleotide sequence: TGTGCCAGCAGCCCAGGACTAGATCAAGAGACCCAGTACTTC. It yields the protein CASSPGLDQETQYF.